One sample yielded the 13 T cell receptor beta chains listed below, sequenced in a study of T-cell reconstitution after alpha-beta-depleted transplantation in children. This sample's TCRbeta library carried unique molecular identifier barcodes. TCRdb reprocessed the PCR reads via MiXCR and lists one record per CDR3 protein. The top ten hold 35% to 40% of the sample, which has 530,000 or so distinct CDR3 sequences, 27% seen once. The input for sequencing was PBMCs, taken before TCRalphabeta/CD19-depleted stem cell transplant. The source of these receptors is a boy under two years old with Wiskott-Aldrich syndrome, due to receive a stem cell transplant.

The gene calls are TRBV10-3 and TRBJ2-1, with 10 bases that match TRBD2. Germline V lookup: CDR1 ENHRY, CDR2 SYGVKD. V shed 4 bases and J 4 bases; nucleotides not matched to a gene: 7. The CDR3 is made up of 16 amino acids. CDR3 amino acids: CAISGASGSGYNEQFF. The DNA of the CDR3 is TGTGCCATCAGTGGGGCTAGCGGGAGTGGGTACAATGAGCAGTTCTTC.

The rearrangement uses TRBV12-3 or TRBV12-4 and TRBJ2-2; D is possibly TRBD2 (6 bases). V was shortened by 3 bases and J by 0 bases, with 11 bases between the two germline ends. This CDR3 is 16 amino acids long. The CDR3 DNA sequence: TGTGCCAGCAGTTTGTGGGCTAGCGCGAACACCGGGGAGCTGTTTTTT. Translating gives CASSLWASANTGELFF.

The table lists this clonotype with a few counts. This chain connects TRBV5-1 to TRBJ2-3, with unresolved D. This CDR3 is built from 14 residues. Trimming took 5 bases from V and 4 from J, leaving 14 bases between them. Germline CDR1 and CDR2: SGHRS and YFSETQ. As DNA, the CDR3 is TGCGCCAGCAGTTATTCTATTCTCCCAGATACGCAGTATTTT. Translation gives CASSYSILPDTQYF.

In DNA form, the CDR3 reads TGTGCCAGCAGCCAAGATATCGGGAGAAACTACGAGCAGTACTTC. This codes for CASSQDIGRNYEQYF. The chain joins TRBV4-2 to TRBJ2-7, with TRBD2 as a possible D gene (6 bases). V lost 0 bases, J lost 3 bases, and 12 bases lay in between. The germline CDR1 and CDR2 sequences are LGHNA and YNFKEQ. The CDR3 totals 15 residues.

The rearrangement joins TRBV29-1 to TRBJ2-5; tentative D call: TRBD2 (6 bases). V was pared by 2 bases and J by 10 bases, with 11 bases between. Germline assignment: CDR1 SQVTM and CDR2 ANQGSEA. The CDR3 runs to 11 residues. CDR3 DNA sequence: TGCAGCGTTGAATGGGTCGGGGGCCAGTACTTC. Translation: CSVEWVGGQYF.

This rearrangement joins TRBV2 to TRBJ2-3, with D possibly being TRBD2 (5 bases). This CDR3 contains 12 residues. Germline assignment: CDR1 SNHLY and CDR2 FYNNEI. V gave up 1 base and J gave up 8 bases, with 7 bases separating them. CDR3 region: CASSEGAVTQYF. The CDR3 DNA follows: TGTGCCAGCAGTGAAGGAGCGGTTACGCAGTATTTT.

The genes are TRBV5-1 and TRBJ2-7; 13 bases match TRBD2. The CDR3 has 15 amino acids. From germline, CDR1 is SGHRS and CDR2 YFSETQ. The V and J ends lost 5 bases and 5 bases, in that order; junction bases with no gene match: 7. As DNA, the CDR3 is TGCGCCAGCAGGGACGGGACTAGCGGGATCAACGAGCAGTACTTC. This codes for CASRDGTSGINEQYF.

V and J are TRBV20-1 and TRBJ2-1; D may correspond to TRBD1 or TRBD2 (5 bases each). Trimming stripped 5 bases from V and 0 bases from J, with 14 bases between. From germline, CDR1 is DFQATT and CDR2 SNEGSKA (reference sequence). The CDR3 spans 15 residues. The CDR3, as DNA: TGCAGTGCTCCCGTCTGGGGGAGCTCCTACAATGAGCAGTTCTTC. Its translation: CSAPVWGSSYNEQFF.

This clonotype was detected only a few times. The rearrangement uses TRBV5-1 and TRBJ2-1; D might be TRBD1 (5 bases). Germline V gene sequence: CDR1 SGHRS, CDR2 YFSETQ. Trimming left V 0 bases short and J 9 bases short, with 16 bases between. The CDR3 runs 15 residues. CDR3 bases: TGCGCCAGCAGCTTGGTTGGGGTAGGGGTCAGTGAGCAGTTCTTC. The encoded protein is CASSLVGVGVSEQFF.

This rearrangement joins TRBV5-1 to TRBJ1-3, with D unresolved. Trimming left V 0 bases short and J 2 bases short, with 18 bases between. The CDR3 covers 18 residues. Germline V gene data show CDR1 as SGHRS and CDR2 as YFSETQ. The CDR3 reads CASSLDPAGRLTGNTIYF. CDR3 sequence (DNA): TGCGCCAGCAGCTTGGATCCGGCAGGCCGTCTGACTGGAAACACCATATATTTT.

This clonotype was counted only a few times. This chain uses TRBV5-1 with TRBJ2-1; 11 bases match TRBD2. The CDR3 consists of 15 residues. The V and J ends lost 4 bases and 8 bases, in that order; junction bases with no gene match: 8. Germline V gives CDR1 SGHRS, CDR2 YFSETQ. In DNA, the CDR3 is TGCGCCAGCAGCGAACTAGCGGGAGAAGCTCATGAGCAGTTCTTC. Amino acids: CASSELAGEAHEQFF.

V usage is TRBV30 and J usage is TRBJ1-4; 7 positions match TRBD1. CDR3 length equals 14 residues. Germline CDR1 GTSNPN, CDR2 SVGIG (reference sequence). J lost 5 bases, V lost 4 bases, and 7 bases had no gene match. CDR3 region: CAWTRWDRNEKLFF. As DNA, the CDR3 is TGTGCCTGGACCCGTTGGGACAGAAATGAAAAACTGTTTTTT.

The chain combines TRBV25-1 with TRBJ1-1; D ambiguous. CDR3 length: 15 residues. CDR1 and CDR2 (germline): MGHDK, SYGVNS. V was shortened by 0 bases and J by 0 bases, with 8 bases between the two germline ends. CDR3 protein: CASSEYNSLNTEAFF. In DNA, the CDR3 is TGTGCCAGCAGTGAATATAACAGTTTGAACACTGAAGCTTTCTTT.